Listed below are T cell receptor beta chains from one sample, sequenced in a study of CD8 T cells in ankylosing spondylitis. MiXCR was run by TCRdb on the 5' RACE reads, yielding one entry per CDR3 protein. Here the sample spans some 330,000 distinct CDR3 sequences, around 8% being singletons. Sequenced: blood, either unsorted or a sorted T cell fraction (not recorded which). These receptors came from a male donor with ankylosing spondylitis. Each CDR3 is given with its conserved first and last residue. A D gene is named only where the DNA matches it firmly. Not all rows give a size; the values are once, few, many and, for expanded clones, a class.

>TRBJ2-3|TRBV10-3|.|.
TGTGCCATCAGTGCCCAAGCAGATACGCAGTATTTT
CAISAQADTQYF
>TRBJ2-1|TRBV19|few|.
TGTGCCAGTAGTATGGAAAGCTCCTACAATGAGCAGTTCTTC
CASSMESSYNEQFF
>TRBJ2-6|TRBV20-1|.|.
TGCAGTGCTCCGGGACATTACTCTGGGGCCAACGTCCTGACTTTC
CSAPGHYSGANVLTF
>TRBJ2-1|TRBV19|.|TRBD2
TGTGCCAGTAGACTAGCGGGAGATAATAATGAGCAGTTCTTC
CASRLAGDNNEQFF
>TRBJ2-1|TRBV6-5|.|TRBD1
TGTGCCAGCAGTTCAATCCGGGACAGGGGGCACAATGAGCAGTTCTTC
CASSSIRDRGHNEQFF
>TRBJ2-3|TRBV28|.|.
TGTGCCAGCAAAGGTCAGGGGGGGCGGTGGTCGGCAGATACGCAGTATTTT
CASKGQGGRWSADTQYF
>TRBJ2-4|TRBV4-1|.|.
TGCGCCAGCAGCCAAGGAGATAACATTCAGTACTTC
CASSQGDNIQYF
>TRBJ2-7|TRBV12-3/TRBV12-4|.|.
TGTGCCAGCAGTTTCATCCCGCGGGTCGAGCAGTACTTC
CASSFIPRVEQYF
>TRBJ1-1|TRBV6-2/TRBV6-3|.|TRBD1
TGTGCCAGCAGTTACCCGACCGGACAGGGGAGGAACACTGAAGCTTTCTTT
CASSYPTGQGRNTEAFF
>TRBJ1-2|TRBV2|few|TRBD1
TGTGCCAGCAGCGCCACAGGGGTACACTATGGCTACACCTTC
CASSATGVHYGYTF
>TRBJ2-7|TRBV7-2|.|.
TGTGCCAGCAGCTTAAGTAGGTTCTCCTACGAGCAGTACTTC
CASSLSRFSYEQYF
>TRBJ2-3|TRBV24-1|many|TRBD2
TGTGCCACCAGTGAAACCAGCGGGGCTAGCACAGATACGCAGTATTTT
CATSETSGASTDTQYF
>TRBJ1-1|TRBV7-9|.|TRBD1
TGTGCCAGCAGCACCGCCCCGGGACAGGGGATGAACACTGAAGCTTTCTTT
CASSTAPGQGMNTEAFF
>TRBJ2-5|TRBV21-1|.|.
TGTGCCAGCAGCAAACCCTCTAGGGAAGAGACCCAGTACTTC
CASSKPSREETQYF
>TRBJ2-1|TRBV9|many|TRBD2
TGTGCCAGCAGCCTAGTTCTAGCGGGAGGGGAAAATGAGCAGTTCTTC
CASSLVLAGGENEQFF
>TRBJ2-1|TRBV12-3/TRBV12-4|few|TRBD2
TGTGCCAGCAGTTTAGCGGGAGGGCACAATGAGCAGTTCTTC
CASSLAGGHNEQFF
>TRBJ2-7|TRBV7-2|few|.
TGTGCCAGCAGCTTGGCTTCCGGCACAGAGTACGAGCAGTACTTC
CASSLASGTEYEQYF
>TRBJ2-7|TRBV9|few|TRBD1
TGTGCCAGCAGCGTAGGGACAGGGGCCTACGAGCAGTACTTC
CASSVGTGAYEQYF
>TRBJ1-1|TRBV19|few|TRBD1
TGTGCCAGTAACAGCGACAGGGTCGGCACTGAAGCTTTCTTT
CASNSDRVGTEAFF
>TRBJ2-7|TRBV14|many|TRBD1
TGTGCCAGCAGCCATGGGACAGCCAACTCCTACGAGCAGTACTTC
CASSHGTANSYEQYF
>TRBJ2-1|TRBV20-1|many|TRBD2
TGCAGTGCTAGAGGGACTAGCGGGAGGGCCTTTGAGCAGTTCTTC
CSARGTSGRAFEQFF
>TRBJ2-2|TRBV9|.|.
TGTGCCAGCAGCCCCTCAGGGCTAAACACCGGGGAGCTGTTTTTT
CASSPSGLNTGELFF
>TRBJ2-5|TRBV12-3/TRBV12-4|few|.
TGTGCCAGCACCTTGGGCAGACAAGAGACCCAGTACTTC
CASTLGRQETQYF
>TRBJ2-7|TRBV15|many|TRBD1
TGTGCCACCAGCAGGACAGGGGGGACCTACGAGCAGTACTTC
CATSRTGGTYEQYF
>TRBJ2-1|TRBV20-1|few|TRBD2
TGCAGTGCTACCGGGACTAGCGGGCCGAGCTCCTACAATGAGCAGTTCTTC
CSATGTSGPSSYNEQFF
>TRBJ2-5|TRBV5-1|.|TRBD2
TGCGCCAGCAGCTTTGGAGCGGGAGGCAGTGAGACCCAGTACTTC
CASSFGAGGSETQYF
>TRBJ1-4|TRBV5-1|.|TRBD1
TGCGCCACCAGACAGGGGGAGAATGAAAAACTGTTTTTT
CATRQGENEKLFF
>TRBJ2-1|TRBV12-3/TRBV12-4|.|TRBD1
TGTGCCAGCACCCCATTGGACAGGGGCGATTCCTACAATGAGCAGTTCTTC
CASTPLDRGDSYNEQFF
>TRBJ2-1|TRBV6-4|.|TRBD2
TGTGCCAGCAGTGCGACTAGCGGGAGCTCCAATGAGCAGTTCTTC
CASSATSGSSNEQFF
>TRBJ2-2|TRBV6-2/TRBV6-3|many|.
TGTGCCTCGCATTCCAGCGAGAGCACCGGGGAGCTGTTTTTT
CASHSSESTGELFF
>TRBJ1-5|TRBV25-1|many|.
TGTGCCAGTCGCCCTGAGGTACCCCAGCATTTT
CASRPEVPQHF
>TRBJ2-1|TRBV4-3|many|TRBD2
TGCGCCAGCAGCCAAGAAGGACTAGCGGGGGACTACAATGAGCAGTTCTTC
CASSQEGLAGDYNEQFF
>TRBJ2-3|TRBV15|.|TRBD2
TGTGCCACTACTGCCCAGCGGGAGGGGAATACGCAGTATTTT
CATTAQREGNTQYF
>TRBJ2-7|TRBV6-2/TRBV6-3|many|.
TGTGCCAGCAGTCCGCAACAGAGGATAACACACGAGCAGTACTTC
CASSPQQRITHEQYF
>TRBJ2-1|TRBV29-1|many|TRBD1
TGCAGCGGGGGACAGGGGGTGAATGAGCAGTTCTTC
CSGGQGVNEQFF
>TRBJ2-2|TRBV5-1|many|.
TGCGCCAGCAGCTTGAGGCCCCTGAACACCGGGGAGCTGTTTTTT
CASSLRPLNTGELFF
>TRBJ2-1|TRBV7-2|many|.
TGTGCCAGCAGCTTAGACCTGACTCCCAGGTATGAGCAGTTCTTC
CASSLDLTPRYEQFF
>TRBJ1-3|TRBV28|.|.
TGTGCCAGCAGCCTATCACCCCGTGGAAACACCATATATTTT
CASSLSPRGNTIYF
>TRBJ1-1|TRBV29-1|many|.
TGCAGCGTTGCGCGGATCGACACTGAAGCTTTCTTT
CSVARIDTEAFF
>TRBJ2-3|TRBV29-1|many|TRBD2
TGCAGCGGGGGACTAGCGGCTAGCACAGATACGCAGTATTTT
CSGGLAASTDTQYF
>TRBJ1-2|TRBV5-1|.|.
TGCGCCAGCAGCGGAGAGGTAAACTATGGCTACACCTTC
CASSGEVNYGYTF
>TRBJ2-7|TRBV20-1|many|.
TGCAGTGCTAGAGATTACCGGGGGAGTTCCTACGAGCAGTACTTC
CSARDYRGSSYEQYF
>TRBJ2-1|TRBV7-6|.|TRBD1
TGTGCCAGCAGCTTAGGAGACAGGGGGCTAGGGAATGAGCAGTTCTTC
CASSLGDRGLGNEQFF
>TRBJ2-1|TRBV20-1|many|TRBD2
TGCAGTGCTAGAGACCCGTTTGGGACTAGCGCTTACAATGAGCAGTTCTTC
CSARDPFGTSAYNEQFF
>TRBJ2-1|TRBV12-3/TRBV12-4|few|.
TGTGCCAGCAGTTTGAACTTTTACAATGAGCAGTTCTTC
CASSLNFYNEQFF
>TRBJ2-1|TRBV3-1|.|.
TGTGCCAGCAGCCAAGACAGGGGCCGGTACAATGAGCAGTTCTTC
CASSQDRGRYNEQFF
>TRBJ2-3|TRBV10-3|many|TRBD2
TGTGCCATCAGTGAGTCCAGCGGGAGGTGGACAGATACGCAGTATTTT
CAISESSGRWTDTQYF
>TRBJ2-7|TRBV29-1|many|TRBD1
TGCAGCGTTGGGACAGGGATCACCTACGAGCAGTACTTC
CSVGTGITYEQYF
>TRBJ2-1|TRBV7-9|.|TRBD2
TGTGCCAGCAGCCCTATATTGGGTCTAGCGGGACCGAATGAGCAGTTCTTC
CASSPILGLAGPNEQFF
>TRBJ2-3|TRBV12-3/TRBV12-4|few|.
TGTGCCAGCAGTTTGTCTGGGGGAGTAGATACGCAGTATTTT
CASSLSGGVDTQYF
>TRBJ2-1|TRBV7-2|.|.
TGTGCCAGCAGCCTCACAGAGGACTTCTACAATGAGCAGTTCTTC
CASSLTEDFYNEQFF
>TRBJ1-2|TRBV12-3/TRBV12-4|many|.
TGTGCCAGCAGTTTTGGGATCACGGAGGGCTACACCTTC
CASSFGITEGYTF
>TRBJ1-1|TRBV3-1|.|.
TGTGCCAGCAGCCAAGATCCTGCAGGGGAGAACACTGAAGCTTTCTTT
CASSQDPAGENTEAFF
>TRBJ2-7|TRBV29-1|.|TRBD2
TGCAGCGTGGGAGCGGGAGGGCCATACGAGCAGTACTTC
CSVGAGGPYEQYF